The clone carrying this T cell receptor (beta chain) was seen a handful of times. Sequencing was performed with immunoSEQ multiplex PCR; in TCRdb, only in-frame clones are kept and a portion is missing. The sample shows tens of thousands of clones, nearly 95% of them seen only once. This sample was included in a study of technical replicates of blood from several donors. The CDR3 has 13 amino acids. The V gene lost 7 bases and the J gene lost 1 base, with 10 bases spanning the gap. CDR1 is MDHEN, CDR2 SYDVKM, per germline. The receptor was isolated from a human donor in good health. Material for sequencing was T cells isolated from PBMCs. This chain uses TRBV28 with TRBJ1-1; D is unclear. CDR3 region: CASTPTENTEAFF. The DNA of the CDR3 is TGTGCCAGCACCCCTACAGAGAACACTGAAGCTTTCTTT.